The 2 T cell receptor beta chains reported below all come from one sample, sequenced in a study of beta chain features in type 1 diabetes. TCRB transcripts that were expressed got sequenced, as all of the isolated RNA had been reverse transcribed. Libraries were prepared by immunoSEQ multiplex PCR; TCRdb keeps only in-frame clonotypes and omits some of them. The sample carries 400,000 to 550,000 clones, over 9.5% recorded once. The specimen sequenced was naive CD4+ T cells from blood. The receptors stem from a woman aged 18-30 years in good health.

The gene calls are TRBV7-2 and TRBJ1-2; D is perhaps TRBD1 (5 bases). Germline CDR1 is SGHTA and CDR2 is FQGNSA. This CDR3 is 13 amino acids long. Trimming took 7 bases from V and 4 from J, leaving 13 bases between them. CDR3 DNA sequence: TGTGCCAGCACCTACAGGACTCTCTATGGCTACACCTTC. Translated: CASTYRTLYGYTF.

The chain carries TRBV7-8 and TRBJ2-4, with 8 bases fitting TRBD1. This CDR3 has 19 residues. Germline assignment: CDR1 SGHVS and CDR2 FQNEAQ. V lost 1 base to trimming and J lost 3 bases; unmatched junction nucleotides: 14. The chain's CDR3 is CASSLGGPDRVRGKNIQYF. CDR3 DNA: TGTGCCAGCAGCTTAGGGGGACCGGACAGGGTTCGAGGCAAAAACATTCAGTACTTC.